A selection of T cell receptor beta chains follows, all from one sample in a study of patients and donors after allogeneic stem cell transplantation. TCRdb used MiXCR to reprocess the RT-PCR reads, holding one entry per CDR3 protein. Among more than 55,000 distinct CDR3 sequences listed, 10% to 15% were seen once. The sequenced material came from blood, either unsorted or a sorted T cell fraction (not recorded which). Receptor source: a human donor who was either an allogeneic HSCT recipient or a stem cell or donor lymphocyte infusion donor (not recorded which). It is not recorded whose cells these are; they may come from a transplant donor. Both conserved end residues are trimmed from each CDR3.

V: TRBV7-6
length: 12
J: TRBJ1-2
CDR3: ASSLGGSDYGYT

V: TRBV7-8
length: 18
J: TRBJ1-5
CDR3: ASSLARPEYYRESNQPQH

V: TRBV6-5
length: 14
J: TRBJ2-5
CDR3: ASTETGGIPQETQY

V: TRBV20-1
length: 12
J: TRBJ2-2
CDR3: SASSGGNTGELF

V: TRBV5-1
length: 12
J: TRBJ1-6
CDR3: ASSLGGGGSPLH

V: TRBV13
length: 13
J: TRBJ2-5
CDR3: ASSLMLAGQETQY

V: TRBV6-1
length: 13
J: TRBJ1-1
CDR3: ASSEMAVLGTEAF

V: TRBV3-1
length: 10
J: TRBJ2-7
CDR3: AVSQGLYEQY

V: TRBV6-5
length: 13
J: TRBJ1-1
CDR3: ASSYSGTSNTEAF

V: TRBV7-8
length: 15
J: TRBJ1-2
CDR3: ASSLVDRVLANYGYT

V: TRBV12-3/TRBV12-4
length: 13
J: TRBJ2-7
CDR3: ASSGSPGNPYEQY

V: TRBV13
length: 15
J: TRBJ2-4
CDR3: ASSLLAGGPMLNIQY

V: TRBV5-1
length: 13
J: TRBJ2-3
CDR3: ASSSIEQVHDTQY

V: TRBV7-9
length: 14
J: TRBJ1-3
CDR3: ASSYRLSGSGNTIY

V: TRBV5-1
length: 11
J: TRBJ2-7
CDR3: ASSPGQGWEQY

V: TRBV14
length: 12
J: TRBJ1-1
CDR3: ASSSYDGHTEAF

V: TRBV27
length: 13
J: TRBJ2-1
CDR3: ASSIGLSSYNEQF

V: TRBV5-1
length: 13
J: TRBJ2-5
CDR3: ASSHRQSRQETQY

V: TRBV12-3/TRBV12-4
length: 12
J: TRBJ1-1
CDR3: ASSFRDRGTEAF

V: TRBV6-5
length: 11
J: TRBJ1-2
CDR3: ASSRQSSYGYT

V: TRBV4-2
length: 14
J: TRBJ2-2
CDR3: ASSPNPGLAGGELF

V: TRBV7-7
length: 13
J: TRBJ2-1
CDR3: ASSLFGSGYNEQF

V: TRBV10-3
length: 13
J: TRBJ1-5
CDR3: AISERRGSNQPQH

V: TRBV27
length: 13
J: TRBJ2-7
CDR3: ASRELGAGNYEQY

V: TRBV5-1
length: 13
J: TRBJ2-7
CDR3: ASSIGSGLSYEQY

V: TRBV5-1
length: 11
J: TRBJ2-5
CDR3: ASSPQGPETQY

V: TRBV10-2
length: 12
J: TRBJ2-2
CDR3: AILQRPNTGELF

V: TRBV12-3/TRBV12-4
length: 13
J: TRBJ2-5
CDR3: ASRIAGERGETQY

V: TRBV15
length: 13
J: TRBJ2-3
CDR3: ATRQPGLITDTQY

V: TRBV7-9
length: 11
J: TRBJ1-1
CDR3: ASSLVGSLEAF

V: TRBV27
length: 12
J: TRBJ1-5
CDR3: ASSLIPQYQPQH

V: TRBV29-1
length: 13
J: TRBJ2-7
CDR3: SVEDPSRDTYEQY

V: TRBV6-5
length: 14
J: TRBJ2-4
CDR3: ASSYSIAGAKNIQY

V: TRBV7-9
length: 16
J: TRBJ2-1
CDR3: ASSLGSIRVLGYNEQF

V: TRBV7-9
length: 13
J: TRBJ2-4
CDR3: ASTPTGLAKNIQY

V: TRBV10-3
length: 11
J: TRBJ2-1
CDR3: AITAGVSDEQF

V: TRBV5-6
length: 11
J: TRBJ1-1
CDR3: ASSTGQGFEAF

V: TRBV7-6
length: 10
J: TRBJ2-5
CDR3: ASSLPQETQY

V: TRBV14
length: 9
J: TRBJ2-5
CDR3: ASSIGETQY

V: TRBV5-1
length: 13
J: TRBJ1-1
CDR3: ASSPSARGDTEAF

V: TRBV7-3
length: 10
J: TRBJ2-3
CDR3: ASSSDTGTQY

V: TRBV20-1
length: 10
J: TRBJ2-5
CDR3: SARQGTETQY

V: TRBV10-3
length: 14
J: TRBJ1-2
CDR3: AISESKGWSPDGYT

V: TRBV25-1
length: 14
J: TRBJ2-7
CDR3: ASSATPGTEPYEQY

V: TRBV12-3/TRBV12-4
length: 10
J: TRBJ1-6
CDR3: ASSLNDSPLH

V: TRBV7-2
length: 12
J: TRBJ1-1
CDR3: ASSQWGANTEAF

V: TRBV20-1
length: 11
J: TRBJ2-3
CDR3: SARDLEMDTQY

V: TRBV9
length: 13
J: TRBJ1-3
CDR3: ASSVVGGQLDTIY